The clone carrying this T cell receptor beta chain was detected many times. Using its own MiXCR run on the 5' RACE reads, TCRdb lists one record per CDR3 protein. This repertoire shows roughly 40,000 distinct CDR3 sequences, about 2.3% found once; its top ten account for 2% to 2.5%. The data were obtained in a study of neurological immune-mediated disorders. Per germline, CDR1 SGHRS and CDR2 YFSETQ. V lost 0 bases and J 4 bases, leaving 11 bases between the germline ends. The CDR3 is 15 amino acids. The chain employs TRBV5-1 and TRBJ2-1; D uncertain. The TCR comes from a man aged 50 to 59 with multiple sclerosis. Sequenced input: PBMCs. CDR3 amino acids: CASSLVKTIYNEQFF. The CDR3 region has the DNA TGCGCCAGCAGCTTGGTAAAGACAATTTACAATGAGCAGTTCTTC.